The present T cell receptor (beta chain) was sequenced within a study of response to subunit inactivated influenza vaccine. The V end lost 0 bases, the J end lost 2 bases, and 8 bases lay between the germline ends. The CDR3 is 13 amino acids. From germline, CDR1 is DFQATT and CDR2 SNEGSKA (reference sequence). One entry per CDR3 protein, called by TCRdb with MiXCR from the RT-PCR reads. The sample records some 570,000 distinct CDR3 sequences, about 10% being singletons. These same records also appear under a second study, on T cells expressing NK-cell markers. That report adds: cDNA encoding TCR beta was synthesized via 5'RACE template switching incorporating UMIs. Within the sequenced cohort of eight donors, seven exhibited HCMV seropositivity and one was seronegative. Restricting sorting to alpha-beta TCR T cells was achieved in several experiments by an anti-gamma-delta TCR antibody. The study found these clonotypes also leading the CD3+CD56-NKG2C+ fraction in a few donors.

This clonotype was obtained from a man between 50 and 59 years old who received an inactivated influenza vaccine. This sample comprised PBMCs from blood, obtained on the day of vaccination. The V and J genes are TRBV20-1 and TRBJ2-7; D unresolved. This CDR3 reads CSARDPLAYEQYF. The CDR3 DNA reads TGCAGTGCTAGAGATCCCCTAGCCTACGAGCAGTACTTC.